This T cell receptor beta chain was identified in a study of immune cell composition in non-small cell lung cancer. This CDR3 is 18 amino acids long. From germline, CDR1 is SGHTA and CDR2 FQGTGA. With V trimmed by 5 bases and J by 0 bases, 12 bases remained unmatched. General observations from the study: Adenocarcinomas with higher top tumour-associated clone frequency had more reactive TILs. Clones >0.5% enriched in tumour were rarer in adenocarcinoma (approximately 33%) than squamous (around 75%).

The method was immunoSEQ multiplex PCR; TCRdb's version includes in-frame clones alone and lacks a portion of them. This sample has 1,000 or so clones; approximately 79% occur once, and the top ten carry around 9%. As concerns this clone: Its antigen is not identified.

The rearrangement uses TRBV7-3 and TRBJ2-2; 7 nucleotides line up with TRBD2. This TCR was recovered from a human donor with non-small cell lung cancer. The sample was lung tumor tissue. The CDR3 DNA sequence: TGTGCCAGCAGCCGCCGCCAAGGACTAGGCCCGAACACCGGGGAGCTGTTTTTT. Translation: CASSRRQGLGPNTGELFF.